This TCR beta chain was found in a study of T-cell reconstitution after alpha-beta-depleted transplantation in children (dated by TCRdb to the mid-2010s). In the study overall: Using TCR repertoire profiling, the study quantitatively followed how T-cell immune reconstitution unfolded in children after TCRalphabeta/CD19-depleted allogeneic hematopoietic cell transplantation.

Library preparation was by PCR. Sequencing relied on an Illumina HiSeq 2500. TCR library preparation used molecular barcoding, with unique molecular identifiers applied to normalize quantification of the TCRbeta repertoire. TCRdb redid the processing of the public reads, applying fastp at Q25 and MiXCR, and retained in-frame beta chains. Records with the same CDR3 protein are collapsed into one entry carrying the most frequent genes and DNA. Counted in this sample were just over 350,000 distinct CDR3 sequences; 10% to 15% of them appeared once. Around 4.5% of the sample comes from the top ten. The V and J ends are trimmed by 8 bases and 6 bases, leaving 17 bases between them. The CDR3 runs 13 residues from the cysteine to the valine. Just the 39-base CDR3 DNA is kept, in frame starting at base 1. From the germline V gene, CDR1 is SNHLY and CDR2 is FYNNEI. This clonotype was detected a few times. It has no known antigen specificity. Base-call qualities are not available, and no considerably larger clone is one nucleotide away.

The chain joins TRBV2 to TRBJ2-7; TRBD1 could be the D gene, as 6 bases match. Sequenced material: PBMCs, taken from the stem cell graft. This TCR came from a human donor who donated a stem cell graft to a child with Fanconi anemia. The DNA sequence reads TGTGCCAGCGGGGGCCAGGGAAGGGGCGAGCAGTACGTC. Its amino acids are CASGGQGRGEQYV.